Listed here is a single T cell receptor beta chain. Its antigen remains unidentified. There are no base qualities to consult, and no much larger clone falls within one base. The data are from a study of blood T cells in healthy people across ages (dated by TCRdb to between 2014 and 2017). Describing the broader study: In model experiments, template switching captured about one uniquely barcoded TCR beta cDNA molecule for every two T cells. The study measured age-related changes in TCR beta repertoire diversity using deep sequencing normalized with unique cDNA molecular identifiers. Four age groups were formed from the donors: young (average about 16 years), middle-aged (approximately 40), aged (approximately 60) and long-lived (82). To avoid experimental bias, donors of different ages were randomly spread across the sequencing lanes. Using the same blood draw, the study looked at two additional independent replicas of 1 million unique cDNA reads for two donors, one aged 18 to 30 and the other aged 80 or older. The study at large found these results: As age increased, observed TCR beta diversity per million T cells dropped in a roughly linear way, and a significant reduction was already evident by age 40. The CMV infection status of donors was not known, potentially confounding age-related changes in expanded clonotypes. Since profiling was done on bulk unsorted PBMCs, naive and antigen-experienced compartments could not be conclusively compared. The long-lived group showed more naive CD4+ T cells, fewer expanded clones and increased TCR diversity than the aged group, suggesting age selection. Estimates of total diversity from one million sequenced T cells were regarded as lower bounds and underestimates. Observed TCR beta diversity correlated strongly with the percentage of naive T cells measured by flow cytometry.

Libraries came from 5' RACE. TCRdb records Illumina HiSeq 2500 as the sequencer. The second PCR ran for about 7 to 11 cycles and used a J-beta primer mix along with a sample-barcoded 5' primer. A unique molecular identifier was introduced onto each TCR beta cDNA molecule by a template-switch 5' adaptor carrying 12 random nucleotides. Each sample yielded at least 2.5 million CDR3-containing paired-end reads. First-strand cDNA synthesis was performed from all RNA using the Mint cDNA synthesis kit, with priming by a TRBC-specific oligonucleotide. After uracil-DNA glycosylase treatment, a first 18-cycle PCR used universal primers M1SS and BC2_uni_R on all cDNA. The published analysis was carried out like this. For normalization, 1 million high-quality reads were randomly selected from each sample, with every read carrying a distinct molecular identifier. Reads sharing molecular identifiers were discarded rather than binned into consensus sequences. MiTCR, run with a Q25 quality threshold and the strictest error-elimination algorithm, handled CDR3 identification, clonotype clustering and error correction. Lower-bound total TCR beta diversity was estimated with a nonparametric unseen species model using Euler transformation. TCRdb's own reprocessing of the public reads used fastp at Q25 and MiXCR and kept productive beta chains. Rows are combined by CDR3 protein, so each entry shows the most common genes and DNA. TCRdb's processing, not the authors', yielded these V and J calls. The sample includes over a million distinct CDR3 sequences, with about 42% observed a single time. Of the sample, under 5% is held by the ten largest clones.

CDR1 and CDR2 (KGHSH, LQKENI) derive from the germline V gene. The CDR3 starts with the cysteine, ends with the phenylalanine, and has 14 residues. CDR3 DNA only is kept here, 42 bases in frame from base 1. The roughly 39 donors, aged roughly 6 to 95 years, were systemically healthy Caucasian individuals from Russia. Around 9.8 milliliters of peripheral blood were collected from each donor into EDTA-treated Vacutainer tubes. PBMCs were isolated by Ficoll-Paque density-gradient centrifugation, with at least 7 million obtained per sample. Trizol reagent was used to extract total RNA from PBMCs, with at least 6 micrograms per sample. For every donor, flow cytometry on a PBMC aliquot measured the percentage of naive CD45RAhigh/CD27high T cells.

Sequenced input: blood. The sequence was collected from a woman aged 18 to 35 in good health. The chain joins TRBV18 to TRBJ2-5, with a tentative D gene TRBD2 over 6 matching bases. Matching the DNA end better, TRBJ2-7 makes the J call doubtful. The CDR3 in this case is CASSAGLPYHEQYF. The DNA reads TGTGCCAGCTCAGCGGGACTTCCTTACCACGAGCAGTACTTC.